Shown below are 22 T cell receptor beta chains from a single sample sequenced in a study of glioma-infiltrating T cells. Using RNA template, CDR3s of TCR alpha and beta were amplified with iRepertoire arm-PCR. TCRdb passed the multiplex PCR reads through MiXCR, listing each CDR3 protein once. The sample lists some 100,000 distinct CDR3 sequences; less than 30% were seen once. The sample consisted of glioma tissue, nonneoplastic brain tissue, or PBMCs (not recorded which). All receptors derive from a human donor with low-grade glioma or glioblastoma, undergoing nonglioma brain surgery, or in good health (not recorded which).

This clonotype was recorded many times. The CDR3: CASSLDFTEAFF. CDR3 nucleotides: TGTGCCAGCAGCTTAGATTTCACTGAAGCTTTCTTT. V usage is TRBV11-2 and J usage is TRBJ1-1; D gene unclear. V lost 0 bases and J lost 4, with 3 bases in between. Germline V gives CDR1 SGHAT, CDR2 FQNNGV. The CDR3 sequence is 12 residues long.

This clonotype came up many times. V is TRBV14 and J is TRBJ1-1; D not resolved. V was trimmed by 3 bases and J by 1 base, leaving 9 bases between them. The germline gives CDR1 SGHDN, CDR2 FVKESK. The length of the CDR3 is 14 residues. The CDR3 nucleotides read TGTGCCAGCAGCCAGCACGTTTCGAACACTGAAGCTTTCTTT. Its translation is CASSQHVSNTEAFF.

The table lists this clonotype with a count of one. The chain uses TRBV28 and TRBJ1-4; a weak D match, TRBD1 (6 bases). The CDR3 is 12 amino acids. The V end lost 8 bases, the J end lost 6 bases, and 10 bases lay between the germline ends. In germline, CDR1 is MDHEN, CDR2 SYDVKM. CDR3 loop: CASRYRDEKLFF. Written as DNA, the CDR3 is TGTGCCAGCCGTTACAGGGATGAAAAACTGTTTTTT.

At least ten counts were recorded for this clonotype. V and J are TRBV3-1 and TRBJ2-1, with D unresolved. Germline CDR1 is LGHDT and CDR2 is YNNKEL (reference sequence). The V gene lost 3 bases and the J gene lost 7 bases, with 7 bases spanning the gap. There are 12 residues in the CDR3. The CDR3 DNA follows: TGTGCCAGCAGCCAGAGCCGGAATGAGCAGTTCTTC. It translates to CASSQSRNEQFF.

This clonotype appeared many times. Here the CDR3 DNA reads TGTGCCAGCAGCCTCTTCGAGAACACTGAAGCTTTCTTT. Residues: CASSLFENTEAFF. V usage is TRBV4-2 and J usage is TRBJ1-1; D uncertain. The CDR3 runs 13 residues. Germline V gives CDR1 LGHNA, CDR2 YNFKEQ. The V and J ends lost 4 bases and 1 base respectively, with 7 bases between them.

This clonotype showed up many times. This sequence joins TRBV6-6 and TRBJ2-3; 13 bases agree with TRBD2. CDR1 and CDR2 from the germline V gene are MNHNY and SVGAGI (reference sequence). Germline trimming cut 0 bases from V and 3 bases from J; bases unmatched to any gene: 3. The CDR3 is 17 amino acids. This chain's CDR3 is CASSYSLLAGGTDTQYF. Here the CDR3 DNA reads TGTGCCAGCAGTTACTCTTTACTAGCGGGAGGGACAGATACGCAGTATTTT.

This clonotype was counted at least ten times. The gene calls are TRBV27 and TRBJ1-2; no reliable D call. There are 14 residues in the CDR3. CDR1 is MNHEY and CDR2 is SMNVEV in the germline V gene (reference sequence). The V gene lost 2 bases and the J gene lost 9 bases, with 16 bases spanning the gap. The chain's CDR3 is CASSLKAADWSYTF. CDR3 nucleotide sequence: TGTGCCAGCAGTTTAAAGGCGGCAGACTGGAGCTACACCTTC.

This clonotype came up many times. Here the CDR3 DNA reads TGTGCCAGCAGCCAAGCCCCTAATAGCGGGGGGAGGTACGAGCAGTACTTC. It yields the protein CASSQAPNSGGRYEQYF. The V and J genes are TRBV4-2 and TRBJ2-7; 10 nucleotides match TRBD2. This CDR3 comprises 17 residues. Germline CDR1 is LGHNA and CDR2 is YNFKEQ. The V segment lost 1 base and the J segment 4 bases; nucleotides outside the gene matches: 10.

CDR3 sequence reads: CASNPGQQETQYF. The CDR3 nucleotides are TGTGCCAGCAACCCGGGACAGCAAGAGACCCAGTACTTC. The chain is built from TRBV11-2 and TRBJ2-5; 7 bases are a match to TRBD1. The CDR3 runs 13 residues. Trimming at V came to 7 bases and at J to 2 bases, leaving 4 bases not matched to a gene. Germline CDR1 SGHAT, CDR2 FQNNGV.

The V and J genes are TRBV19 and TRBJ1-1; 7 nucleotides align to TRBD1. Germline loops: CDR1 LNHDA, CDR2 SQIVND (reference sequence). Trimming took 8 bases from V and 5 from J; bases not matched to a gene: 5. The length of the CDR3 is 12 residues. The CDR3 DNA sequence: TGTGCCAGTTCGGACAGGACGACTGAAGCTTTCTTT. Its translation: CASSDRTTEAFF.

The rearrangement uses TRBV27 and TRBJ1-2, with D maybe TRBD1 (6 bases). CDR3 length equals 12 residues. Germline V lookup: CDR1 MNHEY, CDR2 SMNVEV (reference sequence). Trimming removed 10 bases from V and 4 bases from J, with 13 bases in between. CDR3 loop: CANRAPGYGYTF. The CDR3 nucleotides are TGTGCCAACAGGGCCCCCGGCTATGGCTACACCTTC.

This clonotype came up many times. The V gene is TRBV6-2 or TRBV6-3, the J gene TRBJ2-7, with 11 bases lining up with TRBD2. Germline CDR1 reads MNHEY; CDR2 reads SVGEGT. The CDR3 sequence is 15 residues long. Unmatched junction bases numbered 7, after V lost 7 bases and J lost 2 bases. DNA of the CDR3: TGTGCCAGCACCGCCCAGGGACTAGCGGCCTACGAGCAGTACTTC. Amino acid sequence: CASTAQGLAAYEQYF.

The rearrangement links TRBV11-2 to TRBJ2-6, with 7 nucleotides matching TRBD1. From germline, CDR1 is SGHAT and CDR2 FQNNGV. The trim removed 4 bases at V and 0 bases at J, leaving 9 bases unmatched. This CDR3 spans 18 amino acids. The CDR3 nucleotides read TGTGCCAGCAGCTCACGGACAGGATTGAGCTCTGGGGCCAACGTCCTGACTTTC. Translation: CASSSRTGLSSGANVLTF.

About this clonotype itself: This may arise from a read error, as a much more abundant clone is one base away. The chain couples TRBV3-1 to TRBJ2-1; 7 bases agree with TRBD2. The CDR3 consists of 16 residues. Per germline, CDR1 LGHDT and CDR2 YNNKEL (reference sequence). Here the CDR3 DNA reads TGTGCCAGCAGCCAAGAGTTCCTAGCGGTCTACAATAAGCAGTTCTTC. Translating it yields CASSQEFLAVYNKQFF.

V is TRBV29-1 and J is TRBJ1-1; TRBD1 matches at 8 bases. Germline V gene lookup returns CDR1 SQVTM and CDR2 ANQGSEA. This CDR3 has 13 residues. V trimming: 7 bases; J trimming: 3 bases; junction bases outside the gene matches: 7. The CDR3: CSARTGRDTEAFF. In nucleotides, the CDR3 is TGCAGCGCGCGGACAGGGAGGGACACTGAAGCTTTCTTT.

The chain carries TRBV29-1 and TRBJ2-7; the D gene is possibly TRBD1 (5 bases). CDR1 is SQVTM, CDR2 ANQGSEA, per germline. The CDR3 covers 14 residues. V lost 0 bases to trimming and J lost 6 bases, with 15 bases between them. CDR3 DNA: TGCAGCGTTGAAGAAGTGTCAGGGCGTCGCGAGCAGTACTTC. Protein: CSVEEVSGRREQYF.

This clonotype was picked up many times. This chain uses TRBV7-2 with TRBJ1-1; D uncertain. This CDR3 has 13 residues. V was pared by 3 bases and J by 5 bases, with 10 bases between. Germline V gives CDR1 SGHTA, CDR2 FQGNSA. The CDR3 coding sequence is TGTGCCAGCAGCTTCAGTGAAGGTACTGAAGCTTTCTTT. The encoded protein is CASSFSEGTEAFF.

At least ten counts were recorded for this clonotype. The genes are TRBV20-1 and TRBJ2-1; weak D call: TRBD1 (6 bases). The CDR3 is made up of 15 amino acids. Germline-derived CDR1 and CDR2 are DFQATT and SNEGSKA (reference sequence). V lost 5 bases and J 4 bases, leaving 18 bases between the germline ends. The CDR3 reads CSAPTGTGIYNEQFF. Written as DNA, the CDR3 is TGCAGTGCTCCTACAGGAACAGGGATTTACAATGAGCAGTTCTTC.

This clonotype was recorded at least ten times. The V call is TRBV27, the J call TRBJ2-7; 7 bases are a match to TRBD2. The V segment lost 6 bases and the J segment 1 base; nucleotides outside the gene matches: 3. The V gene's germline CDR1 is MNHEY and CDR2 SMNVEV (reference sequence). This CDR3 contains 13 residues. CDR3 residues: CASSRTSSYEQYF. CDR3 nucleotides: TGTGCCAGCAGCCGGACTAGTTCCTACGAGCAGTACTTC.

This clonotype was seen only a few times. J is TRBJ2-7 and V is TRBV7-9, with D uncertain. The germline V gene has CDR1 SEHNR and CDR2 FQNEAQ (reference sequence). The length of the CDR3 is 16 residues. Trimming pared 5 bases from V and 0 bases from J, leaving 17 bases between. Here the CDR3 DNA reads TGTGCCAGCAGCCTCCTTTGGACGGAGAGCTCCTACGAGCAGTACTTC. Its protein product is CASSLLWTESSYEQYF.

Many counts were recorded for this clonotype. V usage is TRBV7-6 and J usage is TRBJ2-1; no reliable D call. Germline V lookup: CDR1 SGHVS, CDR2 FNYEAQ. There are 14 residues in the CDR3. Trimming took 2 bases from V and 0 from J, leaving 5 bases between them. The CDR3 coding sequence is TGTGCCAGCAGCTTAAGAGGCTCCTACAATGAGCAGTTCTTC. It encodes CASSLRGSYNEQFF. Filled out from reference TRBV7-6 and TRBJ2-1, the complete variable domain reads GAGVSQSPRYKVTKRGQDVALRCDPISGHVSLYWYRQALGQGPEFLTYFNYEAQQDKSGLPNDRFSAERPEGSISTLTIQRTEQRDSAMYRCASSLRGSYNEQFFGPGTRLTVL.

The V gene is TRBV27, the J gene TRBJ2-5, with 10 bases matching TRBD1. Germline V gene data show CDR1 as MNHEY and CDR2 as SMNVEV (reference sequence). Losses at the gene ends were 2 bases for V and 3 bases for J; bases not matched to a gene: 6. This CDR3 comprises 16 residues. CDR3 in DNA: TGTGCCAGCAGTTTAGCCGGGACAGGGGCTAAAGAGACCCAGTACTTC. Amino acid sequence: CASSLAGTGAKETQYF.